The entry below gives a single T cell receptor (beta chain) sequence along with its context. Its antigen is not known. The data stem from a study of identifying expanded T cells in peripheral blood. Clones were sequenced by immunoSEQ multiplex PCR, and TCRdb holds only the in-frame ones, with some missing. The sample includes more than 75,000 clones, around 86% seen only once; the top ten take 5.6%. Study-wide results and caveats: Roughly two-week clone count variance significantly increased as total template count grew. Over about two and four weeks, about 16 and 19 clones changed, versus around 1.3 between replicates.

Collection occurred without any documented infections or immune events in donors. In germline, CDR1 is SGHRS, CDR2 YFSETQ. The CDR3 is made up of 14 amino acids. The junction had 4 bases not matched to a gene; V was cut back by 3 bases and J by 4 bases. Material: blood. This chain uses TRBV5-1 with TRBJ1-3; 7 nucleotides match TRBD1. This TCR came from a person between 18 and 75 years old in good health. The CDR3 sequence: CASSSLGQGNTIYF. Here the CDR3 DNA reads TGCGCCAGCAGCTCCCTGGGACAGGGAAACACCATATATTTT.